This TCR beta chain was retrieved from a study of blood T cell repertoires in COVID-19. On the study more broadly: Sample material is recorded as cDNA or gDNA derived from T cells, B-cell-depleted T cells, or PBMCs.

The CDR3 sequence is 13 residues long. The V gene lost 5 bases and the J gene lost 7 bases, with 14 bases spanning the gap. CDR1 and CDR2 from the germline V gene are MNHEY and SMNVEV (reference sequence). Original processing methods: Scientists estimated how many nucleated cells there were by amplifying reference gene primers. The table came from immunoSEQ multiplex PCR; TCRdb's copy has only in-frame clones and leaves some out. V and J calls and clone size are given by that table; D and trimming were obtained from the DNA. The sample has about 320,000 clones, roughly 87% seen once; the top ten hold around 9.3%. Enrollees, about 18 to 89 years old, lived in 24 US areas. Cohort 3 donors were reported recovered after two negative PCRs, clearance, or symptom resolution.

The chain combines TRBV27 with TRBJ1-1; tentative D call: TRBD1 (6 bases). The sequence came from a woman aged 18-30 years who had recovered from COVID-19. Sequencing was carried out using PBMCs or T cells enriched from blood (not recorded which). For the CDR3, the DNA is TGTGCCAGCAGTACAACAGGGTCGGGTGAAGCTTTCTTT. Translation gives CASSTTGSGEAFF.